This T cell receptor beta chain was identified during a study of blood T cell repertoires in COVID-19. Background on the study: Samples representing acute and convalescent COVID-19 were sourced from the United States, Italy and Spain. T cells, B-cell-depleted T cells, or PBMCs provided the cDNA or gDNA that served as material.

TCRdb's copy holds only in-frame clones and misses some; the assay was immunoSEQ multiplex PCR. The sample shows more than 150,000 clones, around 85% of them seen only once. Germline assignment: CDR1 SNHLY and CDR2 FYNNEI. The CDR3 is 16 amino acids. V was pared by 10 bases and J by 4 bases, with 18 bases of the junction left unmatched. The V call is TRBV2, the J call TRBJ1-1; 7 bases are a match to TRBD1. Specimen: peripheral blood. This TCR derives from a woman of 80 years or more with acute or convalescent COVID-19. The CDR3 is CAIEEVRGQRFTEAFF. CDR3 bases: TGTGCCATCGAGGAGGTGAGGGGACAGAGATTCACTGAAGCTTTCTTT.